These 17 T cell receptor beta chains came from one sample sequenced in a study. Sequenced by immunoSEQ multiplex PCR; TCRdb stores in-frame clones only, minus some. The sample consists of 60,000 to 75,000 clones, roughly 93% of them appearing once. What was sequenced was PBMCs. Source of these receptors: a man aged 35 to 55 with rheumatoid arthritis.

Only one count was recorded for this clone. V and J are TRBV28 and TRBJ2-2; D ambiguous. Germline values: CDR1 MDHEN, CDR2 SYDVKM. CDR3 length: 14 residues. V lost 7 bases to trimming and J lost 4 bases, with 13 bases between them. The CDR3 here is CASNLPRSTGELFF. In nucleotides, the CDR3 is TGTGCCAGCAATCTACCGCGGAGCACCGGGGAGCTGTTTTTT. Variable domain in full (rest from reference TRBV28 and TRBJ2-2): DVKVTQSSRYLVKRTGEKVFLECVQDMDHENMFWYRQDPGLGLRLIYFSYDVKMKEKGDIPEGYSVSREKKERFSLILESASTNQTSMYLCASNLPRSTGELFFGEGSRLTVL.

The chain has TRBV11-2 and TRBJ2-7; 9 bases map to TRBD1. Germline V gene lookup returns CDR1 SGHAT and CDR2 FQNNGV. This CDR3 is 15 amino acids long. Trimming at V came to 6 bases and at J to 2 bases, leaving 8 bases not matched to a gene. In DNA, the CDR3 is TGTGCCAGCAGTACCGCCGGGACAGGGACCTACGAGCAGTACTTC. Residues: CASSTAGTGTYEQYF.

The chain joins TRBV19 to TRBJ2-5; D gene ambiguous. The CDR3 has 13 amino acids. V dropped 3 bases and J dropped 2 bases, with 7 bases sitting between them. The V gene's germline CDR1 is LNHDA and CDR2 SQIVND (reference sequence). Here the CDR3 reads CASSIRQQETQYF. The DNA of the CDR3 is TGTGCCAGTAGTATTCGACAACAAGAGACCCAGTACTTC.

For the CDR3, the DNA is TGTGCCACCAGTGATTTGGGGGGGGACAGCGGCTCCTACAATGAGCAGTTCTTC. It encodes CATSDLGGDSGSYNEQFF. The J gene is TRBJ2-1, the V gene TRBV24-1; D may be TRBD1 or TRBD2 (7 bases each). V gave up 0 bases and J gave up 0 bases, with 14 bases separating them. The CDR3 sequence is 18 residues long. CDR1 and CDR2 from the germline V gene are KGHDR and SFDVKD.

The chain employs TRBV15 and TRBJ1-5; no clear D gene. Trimming cost V 9 bases and J 2 bases, with 14 bases left between them. Germline-derived CDR1 and CDR2 are LNHNV and YYDKDF (reference sequence). The CDR3 is 14 residues long. The DNA of the CDR3 is TGTGCCACATTCCAGCCCGGAGGCAATCAGCCCCAGCATTTT. This encodes CATFQPGGNQPQHF.

The J gene is TRBJ2-1, the V gene TRBV9, with 13 nucleotides matching TRBD2. V was clipped by 2 bases and J by 10 bases; unmatched bases: 6. CDR1 is SGDLS, CDR2 YYNGEE, per germline. This CDR3 contains 15 residues. CDR3 in DNA: TGTGCCAGCAGCGTTGGGACTAGCGGGGTACAAGAGCAGTTCTTC. The encoded protein is CASSVGTSGVQEQFF.

The chain joins TRBV7-2 to TRBJ2-3; 8 positions match TRBD2. CDR1 is SGHTA, CDR2 FQGNSA, per germline. The CDR3 runs to 15 residues. Trimming at V came to 5 bases and at J to 6 bases, leaving 10 bases not matched to a gene. CDR3 nucleotide sequence: TGTGCCAGCAGCCCACCGGGACTAGGTTGGGATACGCAGTATTTT. It translates to CASSPPGLGWDTQYF. The whole variable domain, filled in from reference TRBV7-2 and TRBJ2-3, reads GAGVSQSPSNKVTEKGKDVELRCDPISGHTALYWYRQSLGQGLEFLIYFQGNSAPDKSGLPSDRFSAERTGGSVSTLTIQRTQQEDSAVYLCASSPPGLGWDTQYFGPGTRLTVL.

The chain couples TRBV5-1 to TRBJ2-4; tentative D call: TRBD1 (6 bases). Germline CDR1 reads SGHRS; CDR2 reads YFSETQ. V lost 0 bases and J 3 bases, leaving 13 bases between the germline ends. The CDR3 extends over 16 amino acids. The CDR3 DNA reads as TGCGCCAGCAGCTTGGTTCCAGGGGATGTCAAAAACATTCAGTACTTC. Translated, it gives CASSLVPGDVKNIQYF.

The chain combines TRBV5-5 with TRBJ2-7; possible D gene TRBD1, 5 bases. Germline V CDR1 and CDR2: SGHKS, YYEKEE (reference sequence). The CDR3 contains 15 residues. Trimming cost V 0 bases and J 2 bases, with 12 bases left between them. CDR3: CASSLEGAFAYEQYF. CDR3 coding DNA: TGTGCCAGCAGCTTGGAAGGGGCCTTTGCCTACGAGCAGTACTTC.

V usage is TRBV27 and J usage is TRBJ2-3; 7 nucleotides align to TRBD1. The CDR3 is 16 residues long. The V gene end was trimmed by 5 bases and the J gene end by 3 bases; junction bases not matched to a gene: 11. CDR1 and CDR2 from the germline V gene are MNHEY and SMNVEV (reference sequence). The CDR3 region has the DNA TGTGCCAGCAGTCGCCCTGGACAGGCCCAAACAGATACGCAGTATTTT. Its protein product is CASSRPGQAQTDTQYF.

The chain has TRBV19 and TRBJ1-1; 9 bases are a match to TRBD1. The germline V gene encodes CDR1 LNHDA and CDR2 SQIVND (reference sequence). Trimming at V came to 7 bases and at J to 0 bases, leaving 12 bases not matched to a gene. This CDR3 comprises 17 residues. CDR3: CASIPGTGKPMNTEAFF. The CDR3 DNA reads as TGTGCCAGTATCCCCGGGACAGGGAAACCAATGAACACTGAAGCTTTCTTT.

The chain uses TRBV5-1 and TRBJ1-5, with 7 nucleotides matching TRBD1. Trimming took 4 bases from V and 1 from J; bases not matched to a gene: 2. The CDR3 runs 14 residues. Per the germline V gene, CDR1 is SGHRS and CDR2 is YFSETQ. The CDR3 region has the DNA TGCGCCAGCAGCCCGGGACAGAGCAATCAGCCCCAGCATTTT. It encodes CASSPGQSNQPQHF.

The gene calls are TRBV19 and TRBJ2-1; D tentatively reads TRBD1 or TRBD2 (5 bases each). Trimming pared 1 base from V and 10 bases from J, leaving 11 bases between. This CDR3 contains 13 residues. The V gene's germline CDR1 is LNHDA and CDR2 SQIVND (reference sequence). CDR3 residues: CASSIVWGGEQFF. CDR3 nucleotide sequence: TGTGCCAGTAGTATAGTTTGGGGCGGGGAGCAGTTCTTC.

To note about this clone: The sample contains more than one DNA sequence encoding this CDR3. The chain links TRBV7-9 to TRBJ1-2, with D uncertain. Trimming removed 3 bases at V and 5 bases at J, with 7 bases between. The length of the CDR3 is 12 residues. Germline values: CDR1 SEHNR, CDR2 FQNEAQ (reference sequence). The CDR3 DNA reads TGTGCCAGCAGCTTGGGAGAGTATGGCTACACCTTC. Translated: CASSLGEYGYTF.

The V and J genes are TRBV19 and TRBJ2-7, with 8 positions matching TRBD1. The CDR3 runs 14 residues. The V segment lost 10 bases and the J segment 0 bases; nucleotides outside the gene matches: 8. The germline V gene encodes CDR1 LNHDA and CDR2 SQIVND (reference sequence). For the CDR3, the DNA is TGTGCCACCGCGGACAGGGAAAGCTCCTACGAGCAGTACTTC. It translates to CATADRESSYEQYF.

The chain couples TRBV15 to TRBJ2-1, with 8 bases identical to TRBD2. CDR1 is LNHNV and CDR2 is YYDKDF in the germline V gene (reference sequence). The CDR3 contains 14 residues. V dropped 7 bases and J dropped 6; count of bases not matched to a gene: 8. The CDR3 DNA follows: TGTGCCACCAAGCAAGGTAGCGGGACCAATGAGCAGTTCTTC. Its protein is CATKQGSGTNEQFF.

This clone appeared a single time. The gene calls are TRBV19 and TRBJ2-7, with 8 bases that match TRBD1. The ends lost 5 bases at V and 3 bases at J; junction bases unmatched: 3. Germline CDR1 is LNHDA and CDR2 is SQIVND (reference sequence). CDR3 length: 13 amino acids. The CDR3 DNA follows: TGTGCCAGTAGTCGGACAGGGAGCTACGAGCAGTACTTC. This codes for CASSRTGSYEQYF. Full variable domain (outside the CDR3, taken from reference TRBV19 and TRBJ2-7): DGGITQSPKYLFRKEGQNVTLSCEQNLNHDAMYWYRQDPGQGLRLIYYSQIVNDFQKGDIAEGYSVSREKKESFPLTVTSAQKNPTAFYLCASSRTGSYEQYFGPGTRLTVT.